This T cell receptor (beta chain) came from a study of T-cell memory formation after mild COVID-19. TCRdb ran MiXCR on the 5' RACE reads and lists one entry per CDR3 protein. This repertoire shows approximately 300,000 distinct CDR3 sequences, 15% found once; its top ten account for roughly 20%. The CDR3 is made up of 13 amino acids. V was pared by 7 bases and J by 3 bases, with 9 bases between. The chain recombines TRBV12-3 or TRBV12-4 with TRBJ2-2; D gene unclear. Sequenced sample: PBMCs or a T cell subset sorted from them (not recorded which). The receptor was isolated from a man between 18 and 29 years old who had mild COVID-19 (a few samples of this study predate the infection). Cell type and time point are not known. The CDR3, as DNA: TGTGCCAGCATAGGTGCGGACACCGGGGAGCTGTTTTTT. This codes for CASIGADTGELFF.